The 24 T cell receptor beta chains in this list originate from one sample, sequenced in a study of T cell responses to AZD1222 COVID-19 vaccine. The protocol was immunoSEQ multiplex PCR, while the TCRdb copy is restricted to in-frame clones and leaves out a portion. This table holds 54,000 or so clones, approximately 90% found once. This material consisted of peripheral blood, taken on day 0 of AZD1222 vaccination. The receptor set was obtained from an adult in good health.

V usage is TRBV30 and J usage is TRBJ1-1; tentatively, D is TRBD1 (5 bases). The CDR3 extends over 12 amino acids. CDR1 GTSNPN and CDR2 SVGIG come from the germline V gene (reference sequence). Trimming removed 0 bases from V and 6 bases from J, with 8 bases in between. The CDR3 protein is CAWSVWGSEAFF. For the CDR3, the DNA is TGTGCCTGGAGTGTATGGGGGTCTGAAGCTTTCTTT.

This sequence joins TRBV6-1 and TRBJ2-2; 8 bases line up with TRBD2. The germline gives CDR1 MNHNS, CDR2 SASEGT. The J segment lost 5 bases and the V segment lost 2 bases, leaving 7 bases of the junction unmatched. The CDR3 sequence is 16 residues long. CDR3 nucleotides: TGTGCCAGCAGTGAAAACCGGGGGGGCAGAACCGGGGAGCTGTTTTTT. It codes for CASSENRGGRTGELFF.

V gene TRBV19 combines with J gene TRBJ2-3; 13 bases are a match to TRBD2. Per germline, CDR1 LNHDA and CDR2 SQIVND (reference sequence). The J segment lost 2 bases and the V segment lost 4 bases, leaving 6 bases of the junction unmatched. There are 17 residues in the CDR3. DNA for the CDR3: TGTGCCAGTAGTACGGCCGGGACTAGCGGGAACACAGATACGCAGTATTTT. The encoded protein is CASSTAGTSGNTDTQYF.

The V gene is TRBV5-1, the J gene TRBJ2-5; either TRBD1 or TRBD2 may fit D (5 bases each). Germline V gene data show CDR1 as SGHRS and CDR2 as YFSETQ. Trimming shortened V by 0 bases and J by 5 bases, and 14 bases separated the two germline ends. The CDR3 totals 15 residues. This CDR3 is CASSLGGARRETQYF. Here the CDR3 DNA reads TGCGCCAGCAGCTTGGGAGGGGCACGTAGGGAGACCCAGTACTTC.

The chain recombines TRBV20-1 with TRBJ2-5, with 8 positions matching TRBD1. Germline V gene data show CDR1 as DFQATT and CDR2 as SNEGSKA (reference sequence). V gave up 3 bases and J gave up 2 bases; unmatched junction bases: 5. This CDR3 region has 14 residues. The CDR3 loop is CSASRRGPQETQYF. CDR3 in DNA: TGCAGTGCTAGTCGCAGGGGGCCTCAAGAGACCCAGTACTTC.

V is TRBV5-1 and J is TRBJ1-2; 12 bases map to TRBD1. J lost 7 bases, V lost 3 bases, and 10 bases had no gene match. Per germline, CDR1 SGHRS and CDR2 YFSETQ. This CDR3 has 16 residues. This CDR3 reads CASSSNPGQGASGYTF. CDR3 in DNA: TGCGCCAGCAGCTCGAACCCGGGACAGGGGGCGTCTGGCTACACCTTC.

The V gene is TRBV18, the J gene TRBJ2-2; no reliable D call. The CDR3 has 14 residues. V lost 5 bases and J lost 0, with 7 bases in between. The germline gives CDR1 KGHSH, CDR2 LQKENI. The CDR3 coding sequence is TGTGCCAGCTCATCTTTGACGAACACCGGGGAGCTGTTTTTT. Translating gives CASSSLTNTGELFF.

The chain carries TRBV7-2 and TRBJ2-2, with D tentatively TRBD1 (6 bases). V was clipped by 1 base and J by 7 bases, with 16 bases between them. The CDR3 has 16 amino acids. Per germline, CDR1 SGHTA and CDR2 FQGNSA. The CDR3 loop is CASSLDSGTLIGELFF. The DNA of the CDR3 is TGTGCCAGCAGCTTAGATTCCGGGACATTAATCGGGGAGCTGTTTTTT.

The chain is built from TRBV12-3 or TRBV12-4 and TRBJ2-3, with no clear D. V gave up 5 bases and J gave up 9 bases, with 6 bases separating them. The CDR3 covers 10 residues. DNA for the CDR3: TGTGCCAGCAGTACGAGGACGCAGTATTTT. This gives the protein CASSTRTQYF.

V and J are TRBV3-1 (or the pseudogene TRBV3-2) and TRBJ2-1; D perhaps matches TRBD1 (5 bases). V lost 0 bases, J lost 2 bases, and 14 bases lay in between. The CDR3 has 17 residues. CDR1 LGHDT and CDR2 YNNKEL come from the germline V gene (reference sequence). This CDR3 reads CASSQDGAGLAYNEQFF. DNA for the CDR3: TGTGCCAGCAGCCAAGATGGGGCAGGGCTCGCCTACAATGAGCAGTTCTTC.

This clone was seen only once. The junction departs from the called germline gene at one end, perhaps through a read error. The gene calls are TRBV23-1 and TRBJ2-3, with D perhaps TRBD1 (5 bases). TRBV23-1 is reported as an ORF; its role is uncertain. The CDR3 loop spans 13 amino acids. CDR3 residues: CASTNVPDLRAFF. The CDR3 DNA reads TGCGCCAGCACCAATGTCCCCGACCTCAGGGCGTTTTTT.

The V and J genes are TRBV11-2 and TRBJ2-7; 10 positions agree with TRBD2. Germline CDR1 is SGHAT and CDR2 is FQNNGV. The CDR3 is 13 residues long. Unmatched junction bases numbered 3, after V lost 4 bases and J lost 6 bases. This CDR3 is CASSSRLAGEQYF. The CDR3 DNA follows: TGTGCCAGCAGCTCTAGACTAGCGGGCGAGCAGTACTTC.

This clone was seen more than once but under ten times. The chain uses TRBV4-1 and TRBJ2-1; D tentatively reads TRBD1 or TRBD2 (5 bases each). CDR3 length: 14 residues. Germline V lookup: CDR1 MGHRA, CDR2 YSYEKL. V gave up 4 bases and J gave up 2 bases, with 9 bases separating them. Here the CDR3 DNA reads TGCGCCAGCAGCCGGGACCGGACCTACAATGAGCAGTTCTTC. Translating it yields CASSRDRTYNEQFF.

The chain links TRBV5-1 to TRBJ1-2, with 10 nucleotides matching TRBD1. CDR3 length: 18 amino acids. Germline V CDR1 and CDR2: SGHRS, YFSETQ. The junction had 15 bases not matched to a gene; V was cut back by 4 bases and J by 3 bases. CDR3 DNA sequence: TGCGCCAGCAGCCCGGGTGTGACAGGGGGCCCCTTGGACTATGGCTACACCTTC. This sequence encodes CASSPGVTGGPLDYGYTF.

The chain couples TRBV6-5 to TRBJ1-2; D is unresolved. Trimming stripped 0 bases from V and 5 bases from J, with 10 bases between. The CDR3 is 14 residues long. The germline CDR1 and CDR2 sequences are MNHEY and SVGAGI. DNA of the CDR3: TGTGCCAGCAGTTACTCGTTAGGAAGTTATGGCTACACCTTC. This sequence encodes CASSYSLGSYGYTF.

The gene calls are TRBV19 and TRBJ1-5, with TRBD1 identical over 10 bases. CDR3 size: 15 residues. Germline V gene data show CDR1 as LNHDA and CDR2 as SQIVND (reference sequence). V dropped 9 bases and J dropped 6; count of bases not matched to a gene: 11. In DNA form, the CDR3 reads TGTGCCAGCGGGGACAGGGGAGTGTGGGGTCAGCCCCAGCATTTT. This gives the protein CASGDRGVWGQPQHF.

The J gene is TRBJ1-6, the V gene TRBV6-5, with 7 positions matching TRBD1. Germline CDR1 is MNHEY and CDR2 is SVGAGI. Losses at the gene ends were 6 bases for V and 7 bases for J; bases not matched to a gene: 3. The length of the CDR3 is 13 residues. CDR3 protein: CASRGQLNSPLHF. The CDR3 region has the DNA TGTGCCAGCAGGGGACAGCTCAATTCACCCCTCCACTTT.

The chain is built from TRBV5-1 and TRBJ2-5; D may be TRBD2 (6 bases). Germline V CDR1 and CDR2: SGHRS, YFSETQ. The CDR3 has 14 amino acids. With 0 bases removed from V and 1 base from J, the gap between germline ends came to 7 bases. The CDR3 sequence: CASSLGGAQETQYF. The CDR3 DNA is TGCGCCAGCAGCTTGGGCGGGGCCCAAGAGACCCAGTACTTC.

For this clone: The identical CDR3 is also encoded by other nucleotide sequences in the sample. The chain links TRBV12-3 or TRBV12-4 to TRBJ1-2; D remains ambiguous. The V gene lost 4 bases and the J gene lost 7 bases, with 10 bases spanning the gap. CDR3 length equals 12 residues. The CDR3 loop is CASSSYTGGYTF. CDR3 bases: TGTGCCAGCAGTTCCTATACTGGTGGCTACACCTTC.

V is TRBV7-7 and J is TRBJ2-7; 8 bases are a match to TRBD1. V shed 3 bases and J 4 bases; nucleotides not matched to a gene: 8. This CDR3 region has 15 residues. Germline CDR1 SSHAT, CDR2 FNYEAQ (reference sequence). CDR3 residues: CASSFALGQAYEQYF. In DNA form, the CDR3 reads TGTGCCAGCAGCTTTGCCCTGGGACAGGCTTACGAGCAGTACTTC. The full variable domain, its missing parts supplied by reference TRBV7-7 and TRBJ2-7, is GAGVSQSPRYKVTKRGQDVTLRCDPISSHATLYWYQQALGQGPEFLTYFNYEAQPDKSGLPSDRFSAERPEGSISTLTIQRTEQRDSAMYRCASSFALGQAYEQYFGPGTRLTVT.

The CDR3 nucleotides are TGTGCCAGCAGCCGGGACGCCAAGGCGGGCACTGAAGCTTTCTTT. This gives the protein CASSRDAKAGTEAFF. The chain has TRBV9 and TRBJ1-1, with D possibly matching TRBD1 (5 bases). Germline loops: CDR1 SGDLS, CDR2 YYNGEE. Trimming cost V 4 bases and J 4 bases, with 17 bases left between them. This CDR3 contains 15 residues.

V gene TRBV12-3 or TRBV12-4 combines with J gene TRBJ1-5; perhaps TRBD1 as D (5 bases). V lost 3 bases to trimming and J lost 3 bases, with 6 bases between them. The length of the CDR3 is 13 residues. The CDR3 DNA follows: TGTGCCAGCAGTTTGACAGACAATCAGCCCCAGCATTTT. Its protein is CASSLTDNQPQHF.

V is TRBV4-1 and J is TRBJ2-7; 7 positions agree with TRBD2. The V segment lost 0 bases and the J segment 3 bases; nucleotides outside the gene matches: 8. CDR1 and CDR2 (germline): MGHRA, YSYEKL. The CDR3 sequence is 16 residues long. CDR3 sequence: CASSQDPLGEGYEQYF. The CDR3, as DNA: TGCGCCAGCAGCCAAGATCCCCTCGGGGAGGGCTACGAGCAGTACTTC.

This clone was found a few times. The chain employs TRBV7-2 and TRBJ2-5; possible D gene TRBD1, 7 bases. This CDR3 has 16 amino acids. In germline, CDR1 is SGHTA, CDR2 FQGNSA. V was pared by 5 bases and J by 5 bases, with 21 bases between. In DNA, the CDR3 is TGTGCCAGCAGCCCCGGCGGGACAGTACGGAGGGAGACCCAGTACTTC. It yields the protein CASSPGGTVRRETQYF.